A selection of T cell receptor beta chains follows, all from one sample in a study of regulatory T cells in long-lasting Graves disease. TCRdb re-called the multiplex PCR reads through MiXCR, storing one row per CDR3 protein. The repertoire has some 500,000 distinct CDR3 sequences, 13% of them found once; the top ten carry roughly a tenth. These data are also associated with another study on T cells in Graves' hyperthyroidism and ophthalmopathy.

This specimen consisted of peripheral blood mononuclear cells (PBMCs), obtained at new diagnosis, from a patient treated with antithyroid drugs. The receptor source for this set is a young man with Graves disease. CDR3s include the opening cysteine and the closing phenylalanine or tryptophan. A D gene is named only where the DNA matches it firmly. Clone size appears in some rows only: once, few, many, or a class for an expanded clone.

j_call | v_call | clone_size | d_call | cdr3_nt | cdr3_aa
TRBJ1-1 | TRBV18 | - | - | TGTGCCAGCTCACAAGAGGGGGGGAAAAACACTGAAGCTTTCTTT | CASSQEGGKNTEAFF
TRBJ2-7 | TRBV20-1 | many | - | TGCAGTGCTAGGCTCACAGGGCCGAGCTACGAGCAGTACTTC | CSARLTGPSYEQYF
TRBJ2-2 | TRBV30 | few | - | TGTGCCTGGCATCAAGCCGGCGACACCGGGGAGCTGTTTTTT | CAWHQAGDTGELFF
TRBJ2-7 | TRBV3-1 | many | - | TGTGCCAGCAGCCACTCCTACGAGCAGTACTTC | CASSHSYEQYF
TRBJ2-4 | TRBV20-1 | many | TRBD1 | TGCAGTGCCGAAAACAGGGGCGAAGACATTCAGTACTTC | CSAENRGEDIQYF
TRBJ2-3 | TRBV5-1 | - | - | TGCGCCAGCAGCTTGGCAGGGCAGAGAGATACGCAGTATTTT | CASSLAGQRDTQYF
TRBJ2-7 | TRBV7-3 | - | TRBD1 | TGTGCCAGCAGCCTGTCGGACAGGGGGGCAGCCTACGAGCAGTACTTC | CASSLSDRGAAYEQYF
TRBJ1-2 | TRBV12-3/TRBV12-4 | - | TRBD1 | TGTGCCAGCAGTCGAACAGGGGTTGGGTATGGCTACACCTTC | CASSRTGVGYGYTF
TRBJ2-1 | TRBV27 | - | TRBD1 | TGTGCCAGCAAGGGGGCCCCAGGGGGCTACAATGAGCAGTTCTTC | CASKGAPGGYNEQFF
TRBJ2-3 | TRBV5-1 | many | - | TGCGCCAGCAGCTTGCGGCCAGGTAGCACAGATACGCAGTATTTT | CASSLRPGSTDTQYF
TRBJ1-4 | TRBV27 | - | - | TGTGCCAGCATGAGCGGGGTCTATAATGAAAAACTGTTTTTT | CASMSGVYNEKLFF
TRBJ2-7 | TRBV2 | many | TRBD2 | TGTGCCAGCAGAATTACTAGCGGGAGATCAAGCGACGAGCAGTACTTC | CASRITSGRSSDEQYF
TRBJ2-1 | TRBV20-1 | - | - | TGCAGTGCTAGAGACCCCTTGGGGGCGTATAATAAGGGGGCCTACAATGAGCAGTTCTTC | CSARDPLGAYNKGAYNEQFF
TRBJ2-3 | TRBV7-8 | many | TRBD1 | TGTGCCAGCAGCTCGCAACAGGGGTTTTTGCAGTATTTT | CASSSQQGFLQYF
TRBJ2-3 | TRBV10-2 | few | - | TGCGCCAGCAGTGAGTCCGAAGATACGCAGTATTTT | CASSESEDTQYF
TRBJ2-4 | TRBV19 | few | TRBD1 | TGTGCCAGTTCTAGAAGGGGACAGGAGTACTTC | CASSRRGQEYF
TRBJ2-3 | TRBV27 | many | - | TGTGCCAGCAGTTATTCAGATTTCACAGATACGCAGTATTTT | CASSYSDFTDTQYF
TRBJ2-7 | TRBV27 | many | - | TGTGCCAGCAGCCGGCAGGGACACTACGAGCAGTACTTC | CASSRQGHYEQYF
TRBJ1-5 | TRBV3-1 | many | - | TGTGCCAGCAGCCAGGGGGGCAACAATCAGCCCCAGCATTTT | CASSQGGNNQPQHF
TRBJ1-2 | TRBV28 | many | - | TGTGCCAGCAGCCCCCCCGAGGGCTATGGCTACACCTTC | CASSPPEGYGYTF
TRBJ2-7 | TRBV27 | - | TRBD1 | TGTGCCAGCAGTTTTACTTCTCGGGGACAGGGGGTCTACGAGCAGTACTTC | CASSFTSRGQGVYEQYF
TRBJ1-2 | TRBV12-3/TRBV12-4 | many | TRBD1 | TGTGCCAGCAGTGGAGGACAGGGAGTGACTAACTATGGCTACACCTTC | CASSGGQGVTNYGYTF
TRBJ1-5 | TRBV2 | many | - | TGTGCCAGCCGTGTCGGGATACAGCCCCAGCATTTT | CASRVGIQPQHF
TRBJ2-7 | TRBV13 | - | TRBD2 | TGTGCCAGCAGCCGGCTACTAGCGGGCTACAATGAGCAGTACTTC | CASSRLLAGYNEQYF
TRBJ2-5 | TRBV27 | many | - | TGTGCCAGCAGTTTCTCTCCGGGCCCGGAGACCCAGTACTTC | CASSFSPGPETQYF
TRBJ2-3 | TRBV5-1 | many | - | TGCGCCAGCAGCTTGCTGGCTACCGACACAGATACGCAGTATTTT | CASSLLATDTDTQYF
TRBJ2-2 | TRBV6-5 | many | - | TGTGCCAGCAGTTACCCTCTCGTGGACACCGGGGAGCTGTTTTTT | CASSYPLVDTGELFF
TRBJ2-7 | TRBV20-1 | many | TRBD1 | TGCAGTGCTCGCGGACAGGGGTTTGGCGAGCAGTACTTC | CSARGQGFGEQYF
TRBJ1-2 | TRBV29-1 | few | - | TGCAGCGTTGAAAGCGGCGGCGCGGTCGACACCTTC | CSVESGGAVDTF
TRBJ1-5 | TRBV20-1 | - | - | TGCAGTGCTGTAATCCAGGACAAGGCGACTCTCAATCAGCCCCAGCATTTT | CSAVIQDKATLNQPQHF
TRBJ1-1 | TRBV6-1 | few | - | TGTGCCAGCAGCCAAACAAGGAACACTGAAGCTTTCTTT | CASSQTRNTEAFF
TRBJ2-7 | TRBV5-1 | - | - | TGCGCCAGCAGCCTGAATAGGGGGTCCCACGAGCAGTACTTC | CASSLNRGSHEQYF
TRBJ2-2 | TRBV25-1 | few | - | TGTGCCAGCAGTGAATTTGGGTTCACCGGGGAGCTGTTTTTT | CASSEFGFTGELFF
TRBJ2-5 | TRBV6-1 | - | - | TGTGCCAGCAGAAGGCTGAAAGAGACCCAGTACTTC | CASRRLKETQYF
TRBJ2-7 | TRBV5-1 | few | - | TGCGCCAGCAGCTTGGTTCTCGGCGCGACCTACGAGCAGTACTTC | CASSLVLGATYEQYF
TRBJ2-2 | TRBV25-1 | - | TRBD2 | TGTGCCAGCAGGCCCCCCAAGTGGCGGGGCGGGAGGGCGGATGGGGAGCTGTTTTTT | CASRPPKWRGGRADGELFF
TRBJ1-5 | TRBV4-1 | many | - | TGCGCCAGCAGCCCCGGGACACCTAGCAATCAGCCCCAGCATTTT | CASSPGTPSNQPQHF
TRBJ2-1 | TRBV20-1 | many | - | TGCAGTGCTAGAGAGGCGCTAGAATACAATGAGCAGTTCTTC | CSAREALEYNEQFF
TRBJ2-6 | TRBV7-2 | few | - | TGTGCCAGCAGCTTAGGGGTCACGGGGGGGGCCAACGTCCTGACTTTC | CASSLGVTGGANVLTF
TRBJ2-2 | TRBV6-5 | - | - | TGTGCCAGCAGTTCCCACGGGGGACGGCCCGTAAGGGAGCTGTTTTTT | CASSSHGGRPVRELFF
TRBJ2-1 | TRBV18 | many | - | TGTGCCAGCTCACCAGGGGCGGCGCTTGAGTTCTTC | CASSPGAALEFF